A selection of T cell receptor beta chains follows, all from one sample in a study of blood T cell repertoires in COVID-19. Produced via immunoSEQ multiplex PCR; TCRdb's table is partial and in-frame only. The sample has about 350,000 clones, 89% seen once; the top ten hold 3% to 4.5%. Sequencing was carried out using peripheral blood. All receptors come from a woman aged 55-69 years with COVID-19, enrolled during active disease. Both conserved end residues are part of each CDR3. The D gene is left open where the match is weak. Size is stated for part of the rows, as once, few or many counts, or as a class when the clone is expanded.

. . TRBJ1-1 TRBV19 TGTGCCAGTAGTATAGGAAATCCGGCGGAGAACACTGAAGCTTTCTTT CASSIGNPAENTEAFF
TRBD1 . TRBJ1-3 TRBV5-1 TGCGCCAGCTCTGGGACAGGCGGCTCTGGAAACACCATATATTTT CASSGTGGSGNTIYF
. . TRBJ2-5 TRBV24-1 TGTGCCACCAGTGACCGCCAAGAGACCCAGTACTTC CATSDRQETQYF
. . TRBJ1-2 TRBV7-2 TGTGCCAGCAGCTTAGACGGGACACCCTATGGCTACACCTTC CASSLDGTPYGYTF
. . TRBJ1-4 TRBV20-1 TGCAGTGCCCTCGAGAATGAAAAACTGTTTTTT CSALENEKLFF
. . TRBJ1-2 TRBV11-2 TGTGCCAGCAGCTTAGAAAGCAGGCGACCCTATGGCTACACCTTC CASSLESRRPYGYTF
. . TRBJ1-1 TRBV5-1 TGCGCCAGCAGCTTGGCAGGGAACACTGAAGCTTTCTTT CASSLAGNTEAFF
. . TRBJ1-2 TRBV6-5 TGTGCCAGCAGTTACTCGAGCCATAACTATGGCTACACCTTC CASSYSSHNYGYTF
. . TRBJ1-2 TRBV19 TGTGCCAGTAGTGACCAGGGGCGGGTCTTTAATGGCTACACCTTC CASSDQGRVFNGYTF
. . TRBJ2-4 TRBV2 TGTGCCAGCGCCCCGGGACAACTGGGTAACATTCAGTACTTC CASAPGQLGNIQYF
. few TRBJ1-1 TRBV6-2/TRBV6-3 TGTGCCAGCAGCTCAGGTGCGAACACTGAAGCTTTCTTT CASSSGANTEAFF
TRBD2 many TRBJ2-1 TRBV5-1 TGCGCCAGCAGCTTTAACGGGACTAGCGGGGGGGCCAGGTACAATGAGCAGTTCTTC CASSFNGTSGGARYNEQFF
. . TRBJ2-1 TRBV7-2 TGTGCCAGCAGCCCCCAGGGGTCCGACAATGAGCAGTTCTTC CASSPQGSDNEQFF
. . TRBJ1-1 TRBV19 TGTGCCAGTGGACGTCGAGCCAACCAGGGGGCTTTCTTT CASGRRANQGAFF
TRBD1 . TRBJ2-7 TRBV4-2 TGTGCCAGCAGCCCCGGGACAGGCCAACATTCAGCCTACGAGCAGTACTTC CASSPGTGQHSAYEQYF
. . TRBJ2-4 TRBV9 TGTGCCAGCAGCGTAGTAGGAGGGCAGGACATTCAGTACTTC CASSVVGGQDIQYF
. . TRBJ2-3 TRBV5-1 TGCGCCAGCAGCACTACAGGATCCACAGATACGCAGTATTTT CASSTTGSTDTQYF
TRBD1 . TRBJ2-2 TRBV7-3 TGTGCCAGCACCGAAACCGGGACAGCAGGCGGGGAGCTGTTTTTT CASTETGTAGGELFF